This TCR beta chain emerged from a study of shared clonotypes between healthy human individuals. Some 30,000 T cell genomes, or about 200 ng DNA, went into the sorted-subset replicate PCRs. The repertoire was sequenced with immunoSEQ multiplex PCR; TCRdb's copy has only in-frame clones and lacks some. The profile shows about 980,000 clones, over 60% of them singletons. Comment on this clone: The antigen remains undetermined.

Germline V gives CDR1 SNHLY, CDR2 FYNNEI. Trimming took 7 bases from V and 7 from J, leaving 13 bases between them. CDR3 length: 13 amino acids. Study-level points and caveats: Memory subsets had estimated richness that was generally smaller than that of naive subsets.

This sequence was found in a man between 18 and 29 years old in good health. The V and J genes are TRBV2 and TRBJ1-4, with D possibly TRBD1 on 5 matching bases. Sequenced sample: memory CD4+ T cells sorted from blood. Subset of the sample: CD45RA-negative fraction. CDR3 amino acids: CASKEGQGEKLFF. The CDR3 DNA follows: TGTGCCAGCAAGGAGGGTCAGGGTGAAAAACTGTTTTTT.